These T cell receptor beta chains were read from a single sample in a study of cytomegalovirus exposure and HLA in healthy donors. Clones were sequenced by immunoSEQ multiplex PCR, and TCRdb holds only the in-frame ones, with some missing. The table counts 40,000 to 60,000 clones; roughly 27% lies in the top ten. The sequenced sample was PBMCs. These receptor sequences come from a man in his forties or fifties in good health and CMV-seropositive. Both conserved end residues are part of each CDR3. A D gene is named only where the DNA matches it firmly.

CDR3aa	j_gene	d_gene	v_gene
CASSSGQGDGYTF	TRBJ1-2	TRBD1	TRBV7-3
CASSLGTGVVNEQFF	TRBJ2-1	TRBD1	TRBV27
CASSQSIIGTGEETQYF	TRBJ2-5	TRBD1	TRBV23-1
CASSLEQGWGTQYF	TRBJ2-5	TRBD1	TRBV5-1
CASSVAAESSYEQYF	TRBJ2-7	.	TRBV9
CASSYSGDNEQFF	TRBJ2-1	.	TRBV6-5
CASSDGGASTDTQYF	TRBJ2-3	.	TRBV6-1
CASSLEGREITEAFF	TRBJ1-1	.	TRBV5-1
CASSFPGTGTYEQYF	TRBJ2-7	TRBD1	TRBV27
CASSVPTGRTGELFF	TRBJ2-2	.	TRBV5-1
CSARGLADYTDTQYF	TRBJ2-3	TRBD2	TRBV29-1
CASSPDRGGYEQYF	TRBJ2-7	TRBD1	TRBV7-7
CASAQGPSTEAFF	TRBJ1-1	.	TRBV19
CASSPGLAGVETQYF	TRBJ2-5	TRBD2	TRBV5-1
CASSPPTGTNTGELFF	TRBJ2-2	.	TRBV7-3
CASSLESGGNAGELFF	TRBJ2-2	.	TRBV7-2
CASSPPGQVRGSPLHF	TRBJ1-6	TRBD1	TRBV18
CASSDPPAGTGVEATNEKLFF	TRBJ1-4	TRBD1	TRBV6-4
CASSFGGSYEQYF	TRBJ2-7	.	TRBV7-6
CASSDNAGINEQFF	TRBJ2-1	.	TRBV6-4
CASSSTGAGGTEAFF	TRBJ1-1	TRBD1	TRBV7-9
CASRRDSLGGQYF	TRBJ2-7	TRBD1	TRBV6-5
CSVDLQGGTDTQYF	TRBJ2-3	.	TRBV29-1
CASSQQKNTEAFF	TRBJ1-1	.	TRBV11-2
CASSARQGDTEAFF	TRBJ1-1	TRBD1	TRBV6-6
CASSLGTSLTDTQYF	TRBJ2-3	.	TRBV11-3
CASSSQQGPHNQPQHF	TRBJ1-5	.	TRBV27
CASSETRNGELFF	TRBJ2-2	.	TRBV6-4
CASSQRGAEETQYF	TRBJ2-5	.	TRBV4-3
CASRIAVRGMQFF	TRBJ2-1	.	TRBV28
CASSLGDYEQYF	TRBJ2-7	.	TRBV11-2
CASSLQGAGTEAFF	TRBJ1-1	TRBD1	TRBV27
CASSPRGGSFSNTEAFF	TRBJ1-1	.	TRBV5-1
CASSQDGRGANYGYTF	TRBJ1-2	.	TRBV4-3
CASSLVGGDYTGELFF	TRBJ2-2	.	TRBV7-3
CASSIGGGKYGYTF	TRBJ1-2	TRBD1	TRBV19
CASSVGGRASYEQYF	TRBJ2-7	TRBD2	TRBV9
CASSAVGQGIAGTEAFF	TRBJ1-1	TRBD1	TRBV7-2
CASSPPSTGLGETQYF	TRBJ2-5	TRBD1	TRBV18
CAWTDRGGQPQHF	TRBJ1-5	TRBD1	TRBV30
CASRGRGDTDTQYF	TRBJ2-3	TRBD2	TRBV28
CARSGTGDLTGELFF	TRBJ2-2	TRBD1	TRBV7-9
CATSRDTGGGNEQYF	.	TRBD1	TRBV15
CASSRPGSAGLLAAQYF	TRBJ2-5	.	TRBV7-9
CAISENRGGNTQYF	TRBJ2-3	TRBD2	TRBV10-3
CASSESPGQGKETQYF	TRBJ2-5	TRBD1	TRBV25-1
CASSFGSTGPIF	TRBJ1-1	TRBD1	TRBV7-2
CASSSTGGSREQYF	TRBJ2-7	TRBD1	TRBV5-1
CASSYSTGGGSYEQYF	TRBJ2-7	.	TRBV6-6
CAWRLLSAGASEQYF	TRBJ2-7	TRBD2	TRBV30
CASSLPRRGQPQHF	TRBJ1-5	.	TRBV28